The source of this TCR beta chain is a study of tumor and adjacent non-tumor tissue in lung cancer. Overall study context: Histology: under 15 adenocarcinoma, a couple of squamous cell carcinoma, 1 small cell lung cancer.

The CDR3 covers 13 residues. The V end was cut by 5 bases, the J end by 9 bases, with 17 bases between. Germline CDR1 is SQVTM and CDR2 is ANQGSEA. Many counts were recorded for this clonotype. Its antigen is not identified. Three rounds of nested PCR, following a modified ARM-PCR protocol, produced the TCRbeta library. TCRdb itself ran the multiplex PCR reads through MiXCR, one entry per CDR3 protein. Here the sample spans roughly 140,000 distinct CDR3 sequences, approximately 66% being singletons. This sample's RNA came from whole unsorted tissue. Whole-study findings and limits: In normal lung, the top 100 clones were significantly more dominant than in tumor. Significantly higher TCR diversity was found in tumor than normal lung.

The clonotype comes from a man in his sixties with small cell lung cancer. This rearrangement joins TRBV29-1 to TRBJ2-1; D may be TRBD1 or TRBD2 (6 bases each). Input material: lung tumor tissue. CDR3 coding DNA: TGCAGCGTTCGACGGGGGCGCGGGTTTGAGCAGTTCTTC. It yields the protein CSVRRGRGFEQFF.